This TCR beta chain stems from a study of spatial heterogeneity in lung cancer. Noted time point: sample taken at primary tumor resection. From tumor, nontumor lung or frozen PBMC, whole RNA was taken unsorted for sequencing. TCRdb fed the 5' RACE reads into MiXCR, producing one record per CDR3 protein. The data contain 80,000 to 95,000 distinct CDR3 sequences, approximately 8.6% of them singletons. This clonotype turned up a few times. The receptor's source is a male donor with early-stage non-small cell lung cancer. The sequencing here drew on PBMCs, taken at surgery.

DNA of the CDR3: TGTGCCAGCAGGAGTCTTGCCGGGGAGCTGTTTTTT. Translation: CASRSLAGELFF. The rearrangement uses TRBV27 and TRBJ2-2, with D hard to call. Germline V CDR1 and CDR2: MNHEY, SMNVEV (reference sequence). The ends were cut back, 6 bases at V and 6 bases at J, with 8 bases in the middle. The CDR3 is 12 residues long.